The 5 T cell receptor beta chains listed next were all sequenced from one sample in a study of beta chain features in type 1 diabetes. As every portion of the isolated RNA was reverse transcribed, the sequencing read expressed TCRB transcripts. Method: immunoSEQ multiplex PCR; TCRdb's copy keeps in-frame clones and lacks some. This repertoire shows some 19,000 clones, 50% found once; its top ten account for approximately 0.42%. Material: stem cell memory CD4+ T cells from blood. All receptors derive from a man between 18 and 29 years old in good health.

This chain connects TRBV30 to TRBJ2-2, with D possibly being TRBD2 (6 bases). Germline assignment: CDR1 GTSNPN and CDR2 SVGIG (reference sequence). This CDR3 spans 14 amino acids. The V and J ends lost 4 bases and 3 bases respectively, with 12 bases between them. This CDR3 is CAWNPGTYTGELFF. CDR3 bases: TGTGCCTGGAACCCCGGGACTTACACCGGGGAGCTGTTTTTT.

The chain's CDR3 is CASSASSGGARETQYF. Written as DNA, the CDR3 is TGTGCCAGCAGTGCCAGTTCGGGAGGGGCCCGGGAGACCCAGTACTTC. This rearrangement joins TRBV25-1 to TRBJ2-5; 8 bases agree with TRBD2. The CDR3 totals 16 residues. The junction had 12 bases not matched to a gene; V was cut back by 4 bases and J by 5 bases. The germline gives CDR1 MGHDK, CDR2 SYGVNS.

This clone was counted a few times. This rearrangement joins TRBV5-1 to TRBJ1-5; possibly TRBD1 for D (6 bases). From germline, CDR1 is SGHRS and CDR2 YFSETQ. Between the trimmed V and J ends, which lost 0 bases and 6 bases, there was a span of 13 bases. CDR3 size: 15 residues. The CDR3 here is CASSLEGHPGQPQHF. CDR3 coding DNA: TGCGCCAGCAGCTTGGAGGGACATCCGGGTCAGCCCCAGCATTTT.

The CDR3 DNA is TGTGCCAGCAGCTTAGTAGGGGCGTACGAGCAGTACTTC. It specifies CASSLVGAYEQYF. This chain joins TRBV7-2 and TRBJ2-7; maybe TRBD1 (5 bases). Germline V CDR1 and CDR2: SGHTA, FQGNSA. The CDR3 loop spans 13 amino acids. V lost 1 base, J lost 4 bases, and 8 bases lay in between.

Only a few counts were recorded for this clone. The J gene is TRBJ1-5, the V gene TRBV5-5, with 11 positions matching TRBD1. The CDR3 contains 16 residues. CDR1 is SGHKS and CDR2 is YYEKEE in the germline V gene (reference sequence). After removal of 4 bases from V and 6 bases from J, the junction contained 9 bases not matched to a gene. CDR3 DNA: TGTGCCAGCAGCACGGAGGACAGGGGGCTCTCTCAGCCCCAGCATTTT. It codes for CASSTEDRGLSQPQHF.